The source of this TCR beta chain is a study of blood T cell repertoires in COVID-19. For the study at large: Acute and convalescent COVID-19 specimens originated in the United States, Italy and Spain. PBMCs, B-cell-depleted T cells, or T cells provided the cDNA or gDNA that made up the material.

In the authors' workflow: Reference gene primers were amplified, and this amplification served to estimate nucleated cell counts. The data were produced by immunoSEQ multiplex PCR, yet TCRdb's version contains in-frame clones alone and is incomplete. The V and J calls and the clone size are those of that table, but D and trimming were determined from the DNA. This table holds more than 70,000 clones, approximately 86% found once. The material sequenced was peripheral blood. This sequence originates from a man in his 60s with acute or convalescent COVID-19.

CDR3 sequence (DNA): TGTGCCACCAGCAGCTCCAATGAGCAGTTCTTC. Protein sequence: CATSSSNEQFF. The chain employs TRBV15 and TRBJ2-1, with no clear D. Trimming removed 3 bases from V and 6 bases from J, with 3 bases in between. Germline V lookup: CDR1 LNHNV, CDR2 YYDKDF (reference sequence). The CDR3 length is 11 residues.